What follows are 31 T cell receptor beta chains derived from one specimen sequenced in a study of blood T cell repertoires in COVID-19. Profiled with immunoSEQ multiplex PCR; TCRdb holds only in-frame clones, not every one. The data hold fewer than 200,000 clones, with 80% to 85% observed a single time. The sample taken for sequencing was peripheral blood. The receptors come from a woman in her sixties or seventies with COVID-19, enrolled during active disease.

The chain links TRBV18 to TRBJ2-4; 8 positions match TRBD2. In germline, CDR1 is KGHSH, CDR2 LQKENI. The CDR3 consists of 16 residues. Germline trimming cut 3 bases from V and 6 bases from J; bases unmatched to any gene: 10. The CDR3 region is CASSPPGLGGGNIQYF. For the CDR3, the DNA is TGTGCCAGCTCACCCCCGGGACTAGGGGGGGGAAACATTCAGTACTTC. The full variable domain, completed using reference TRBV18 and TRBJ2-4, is NAGVMQNPRHLVRRRGQEARLRCSPMKGHSHVYWYRQLPEEGLKFMVYLQKENIIDESGMPKERFSAEFPKEGPSILRIQQVVRGDSAAYFCASSPPGLGGGNIQYFGAGTRLSVL.

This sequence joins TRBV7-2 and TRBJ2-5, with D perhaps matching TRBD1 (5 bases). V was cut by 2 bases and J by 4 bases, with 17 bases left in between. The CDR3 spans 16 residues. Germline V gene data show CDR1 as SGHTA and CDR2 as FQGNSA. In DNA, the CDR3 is TGTGCCAGCAGCTTACGTCCCCCTCTAGGGGCAGAGACCCAGTACTTC. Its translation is CASSLRPPLGAETQYF.

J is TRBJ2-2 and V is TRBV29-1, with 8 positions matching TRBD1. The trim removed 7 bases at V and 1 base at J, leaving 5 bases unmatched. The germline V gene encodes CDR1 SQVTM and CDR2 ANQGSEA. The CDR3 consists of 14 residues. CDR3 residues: CSGTGTGNTGELFF. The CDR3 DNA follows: TGCAGCGGGACCGGGACAGGGAACACCGGGGAGCTGTTTTTT.

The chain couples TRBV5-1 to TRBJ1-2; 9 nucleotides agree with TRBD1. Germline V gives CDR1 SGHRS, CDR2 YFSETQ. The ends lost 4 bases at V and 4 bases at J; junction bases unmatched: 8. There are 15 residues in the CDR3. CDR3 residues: CASSRGQGKTYGYTF. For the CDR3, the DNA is TGCGCCAGCAGCCGCGGACAGGGGAAGACCTATGGCTACACCTTC.

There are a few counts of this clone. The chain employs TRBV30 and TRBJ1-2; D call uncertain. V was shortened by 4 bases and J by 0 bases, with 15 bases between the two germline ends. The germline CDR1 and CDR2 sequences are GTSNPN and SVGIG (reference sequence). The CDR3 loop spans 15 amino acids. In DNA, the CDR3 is TGTGCCTGGAACCCGGGTTACACTTCTAACTATGGCTACACCTTC. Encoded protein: CAWNPGYTSNYGYTF.

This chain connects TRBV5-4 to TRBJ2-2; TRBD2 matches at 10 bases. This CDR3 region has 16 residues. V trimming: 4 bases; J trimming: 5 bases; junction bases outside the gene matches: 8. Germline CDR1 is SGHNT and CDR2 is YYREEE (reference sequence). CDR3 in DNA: TGTGCCAGCAGCAGCCAACTAGCGGGACGGACCGGGGAGCTGTTTTTT. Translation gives CASSSQLAGRTGELFF.

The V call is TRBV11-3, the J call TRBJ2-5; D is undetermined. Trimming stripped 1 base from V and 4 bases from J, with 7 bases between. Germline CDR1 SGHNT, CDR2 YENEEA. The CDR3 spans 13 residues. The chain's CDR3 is CASSLGPLETQYF. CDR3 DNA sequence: TGTGCCAGCAGCTTAGGGCCGTTAGAGACCCAGTACTTC.

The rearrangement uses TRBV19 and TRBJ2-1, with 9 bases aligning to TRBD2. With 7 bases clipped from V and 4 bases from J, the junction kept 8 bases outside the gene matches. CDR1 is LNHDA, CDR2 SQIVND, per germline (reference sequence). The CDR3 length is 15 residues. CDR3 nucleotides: TGTGCCAGTAAGAAAGCGGGAGGCCCATACAATGAGCAGTTCTTC. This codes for CASKKAGGPYNEQFF.

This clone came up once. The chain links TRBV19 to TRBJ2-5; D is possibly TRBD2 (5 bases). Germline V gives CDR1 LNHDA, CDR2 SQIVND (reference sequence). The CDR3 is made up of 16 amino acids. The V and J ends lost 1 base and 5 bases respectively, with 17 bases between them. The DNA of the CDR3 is TGTGCCAGTAGTATAGTAACTACGGGGAACGCGGAGACCCAGTACTTC. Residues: CASSIVTTGNAETQYF.

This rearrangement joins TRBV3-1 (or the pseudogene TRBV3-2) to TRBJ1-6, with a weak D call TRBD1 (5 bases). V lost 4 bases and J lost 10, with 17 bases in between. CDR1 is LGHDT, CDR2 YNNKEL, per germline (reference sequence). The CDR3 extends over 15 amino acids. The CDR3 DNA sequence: TGTGCCAGCAGCCCCACGGGGGGGGACGGCTCACCCCTCCACTTT. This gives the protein CASSPTGGDGSPLHF.

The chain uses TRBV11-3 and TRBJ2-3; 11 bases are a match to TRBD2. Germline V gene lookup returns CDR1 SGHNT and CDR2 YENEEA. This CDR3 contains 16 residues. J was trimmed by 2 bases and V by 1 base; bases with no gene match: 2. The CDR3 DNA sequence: TGTGCCAGCAGCTTAGGACTAGCGGGGATCACAGATACGCAGTATTTT. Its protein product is CASSLGLAGITDTQYF.

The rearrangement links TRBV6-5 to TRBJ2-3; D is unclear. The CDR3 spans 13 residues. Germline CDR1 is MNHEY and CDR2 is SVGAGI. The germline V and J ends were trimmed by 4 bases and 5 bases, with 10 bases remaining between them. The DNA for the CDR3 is TGTGCCAGCAGTTTTATCTCCGGAGATACGCAGTATTTT. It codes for CASSFISGDTQYF.

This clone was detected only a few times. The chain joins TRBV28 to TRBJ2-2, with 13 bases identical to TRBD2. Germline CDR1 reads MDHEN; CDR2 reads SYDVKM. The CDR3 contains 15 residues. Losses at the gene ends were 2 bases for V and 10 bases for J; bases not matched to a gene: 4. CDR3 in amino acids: CASSLGGTSGKELFF. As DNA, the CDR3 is TGTGCCAGCAGTTTAGGAGGGACTAGCGGGAAGGAGCTGTTTTTT.

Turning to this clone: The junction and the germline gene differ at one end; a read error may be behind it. CDR3: CASSQNDREMLF. The CDR3 DNA follows: TGTGCCAGCAGCCAGAATGACAGGGAAATGCTCTTC. The chain uses TRBV3-1 (or the pseudogene TRBV3-2) and TRBJ2-1, with 7 bases that match TRBD1. This CDR3 contains 12 residues. CDR1 and CDR2 from the germline V gene are LGHDT and YNNKEL (reference sequence).

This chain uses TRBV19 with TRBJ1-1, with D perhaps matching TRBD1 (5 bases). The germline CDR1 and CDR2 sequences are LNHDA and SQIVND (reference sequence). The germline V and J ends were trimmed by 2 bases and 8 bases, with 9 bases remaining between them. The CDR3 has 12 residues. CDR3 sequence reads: CASSIRGTEAFF. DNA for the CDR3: TGTGCCAGTAGTATAAGGGGAACCGAAGCTTTCTTT.

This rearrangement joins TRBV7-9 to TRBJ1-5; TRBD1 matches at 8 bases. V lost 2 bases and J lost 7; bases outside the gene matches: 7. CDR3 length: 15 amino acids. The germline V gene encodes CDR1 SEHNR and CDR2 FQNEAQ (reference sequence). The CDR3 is CASSLQGTGEQPQHF. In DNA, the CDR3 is TGTGCCAGCAGCTTACAGGGGACAGGAGAGCAGCCCCAGCATTTT. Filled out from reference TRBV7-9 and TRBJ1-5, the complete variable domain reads DTGVSQNPRHKITKRGQNVTFRCDPISEHNRLYWYRQTLGQGPEFLTYFQNEAQLEKSRLLSDRFSAERPKGSFSTLEIQRTEQGDSAMYLCASSLQGTGEQPQHFGDGTRLSIL.

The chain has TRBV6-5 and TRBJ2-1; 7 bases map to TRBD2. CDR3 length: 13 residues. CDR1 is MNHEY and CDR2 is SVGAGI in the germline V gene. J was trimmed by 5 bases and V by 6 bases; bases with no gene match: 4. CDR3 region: CASRRDYNNEQFF. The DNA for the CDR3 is TGTGCCAGCAGGAGGGACTATAACAATGAGCAGTTCTTC.

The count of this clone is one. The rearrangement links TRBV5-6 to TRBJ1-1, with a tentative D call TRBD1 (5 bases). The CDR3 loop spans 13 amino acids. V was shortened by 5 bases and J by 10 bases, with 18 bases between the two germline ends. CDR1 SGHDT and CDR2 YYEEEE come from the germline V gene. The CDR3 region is CASRTSGLPVAFF. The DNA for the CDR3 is TGTGCCAGCAGAACCTCGGGACTTCCAGTAGCTTTCTTT.

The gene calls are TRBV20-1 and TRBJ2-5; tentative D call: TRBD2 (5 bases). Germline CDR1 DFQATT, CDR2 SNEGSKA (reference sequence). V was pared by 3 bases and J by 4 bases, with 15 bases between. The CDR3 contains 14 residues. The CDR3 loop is CSASPSVEGETQYF. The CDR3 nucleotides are TGCAGTGCTAGTCCCTCCGTAGAGGGAGAGACCCAGTACTTC.

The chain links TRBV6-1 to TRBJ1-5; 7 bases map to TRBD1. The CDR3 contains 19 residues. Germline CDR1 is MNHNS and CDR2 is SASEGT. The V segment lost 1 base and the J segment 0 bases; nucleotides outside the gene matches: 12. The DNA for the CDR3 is TGTGCCAGCAGTGAAGGCCTACTTAGGGGGCCCGGTAGCAATCAGCCCCAGCATTTT. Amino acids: CASSEGLLRGPGSNQPQHF.

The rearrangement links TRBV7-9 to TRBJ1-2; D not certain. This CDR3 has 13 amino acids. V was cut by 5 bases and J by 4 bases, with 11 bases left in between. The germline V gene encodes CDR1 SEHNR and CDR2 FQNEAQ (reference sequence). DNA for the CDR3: TGTGCCAGCAGCCCCGACAAAAGCTATGGCTACACCTTC. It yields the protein CASSPDKSYGYTF.

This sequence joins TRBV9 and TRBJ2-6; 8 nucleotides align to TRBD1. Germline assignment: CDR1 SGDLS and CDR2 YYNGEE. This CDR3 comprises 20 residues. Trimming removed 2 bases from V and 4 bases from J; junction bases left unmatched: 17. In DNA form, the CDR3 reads TGTGCCAGCAGCGTTACAGGGGGTCCTCCAGCGACTCTGGGGGCCAACGTCCTGACTTTC. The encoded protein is CASSVTGGPPATLGANVLTF.

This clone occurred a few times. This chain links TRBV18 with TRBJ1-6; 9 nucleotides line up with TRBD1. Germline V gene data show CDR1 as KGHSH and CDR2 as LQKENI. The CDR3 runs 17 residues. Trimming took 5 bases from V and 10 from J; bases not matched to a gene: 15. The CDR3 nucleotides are TGTGCCAGCTCATCGAAGGACCGGGGACAGGGTCGGTCACCCCTCCACTTT. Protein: CASSSKDRGQGRSPLHF.

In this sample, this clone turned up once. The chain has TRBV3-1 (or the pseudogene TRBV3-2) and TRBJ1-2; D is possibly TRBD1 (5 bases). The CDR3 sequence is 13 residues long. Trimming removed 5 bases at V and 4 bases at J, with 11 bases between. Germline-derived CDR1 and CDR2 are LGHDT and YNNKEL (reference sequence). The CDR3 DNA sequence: TGTGCCAGCAGCGTGGGACTGTTCTATGGCTACACCTTC. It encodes CASSVGLFYGYTF.

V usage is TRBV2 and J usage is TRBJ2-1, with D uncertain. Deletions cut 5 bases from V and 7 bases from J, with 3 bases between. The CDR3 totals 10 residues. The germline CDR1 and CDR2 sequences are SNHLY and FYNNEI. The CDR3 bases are TGTGCCAGCAGTTTAAATGAGCAGTTCTTC. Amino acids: CASSLNEQFF.

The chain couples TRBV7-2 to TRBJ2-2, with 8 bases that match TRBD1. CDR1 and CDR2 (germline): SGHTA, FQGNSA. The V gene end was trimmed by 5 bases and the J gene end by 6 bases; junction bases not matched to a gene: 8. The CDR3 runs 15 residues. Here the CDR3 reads CASSLAGGKSGELFF. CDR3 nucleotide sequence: TGTGCCAGCAGCCTCGCAGGGGGCAAATCCGGGGAGCTGTTTTTT.

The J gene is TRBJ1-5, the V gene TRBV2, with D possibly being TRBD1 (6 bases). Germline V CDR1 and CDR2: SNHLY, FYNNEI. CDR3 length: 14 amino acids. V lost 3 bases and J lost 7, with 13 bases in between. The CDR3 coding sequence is TGTGCCAGCAGTGATACAGGGTCTGGGCAGCCCCAGCATTTT. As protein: CASSDTGSGQPQHF.

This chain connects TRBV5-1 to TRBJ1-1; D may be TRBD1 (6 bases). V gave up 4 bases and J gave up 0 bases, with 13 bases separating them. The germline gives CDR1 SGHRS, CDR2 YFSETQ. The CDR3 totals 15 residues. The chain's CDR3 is CASSARGGVNTEAFF. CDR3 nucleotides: TGCGCCAGCAGCGCCCGCGGGGGCGTGAACACTGAAGCTTTCTTT.

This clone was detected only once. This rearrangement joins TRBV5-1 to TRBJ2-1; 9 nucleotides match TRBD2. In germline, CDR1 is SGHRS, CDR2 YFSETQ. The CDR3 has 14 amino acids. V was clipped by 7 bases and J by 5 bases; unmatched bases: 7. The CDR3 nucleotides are TGCGCCAGCCGCAGACTAGCGGAAAACAATGAGCAGTTCTTC. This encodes CASRRLAENNEQFF. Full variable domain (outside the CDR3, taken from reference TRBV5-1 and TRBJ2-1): KAGVTQTPRYLIKTRGQQVTLSCSPISGHRSVSWYQQTPGQGLQFLFEYFSETQRNKGNFPGRFSGRQFSNSRSEMNVSTLELGDSALYLCASRRLAENNEQFFGPGTRLTVL.

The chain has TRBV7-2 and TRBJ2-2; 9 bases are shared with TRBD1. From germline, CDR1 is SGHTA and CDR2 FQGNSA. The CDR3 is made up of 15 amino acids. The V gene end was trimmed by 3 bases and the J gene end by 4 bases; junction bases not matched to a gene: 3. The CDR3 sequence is CASSLNRGRTGELFF. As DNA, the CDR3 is TGTGCCAGCAGCTTGAACAGGGGGCGCACCGGGGAGCTGTTTTTT.

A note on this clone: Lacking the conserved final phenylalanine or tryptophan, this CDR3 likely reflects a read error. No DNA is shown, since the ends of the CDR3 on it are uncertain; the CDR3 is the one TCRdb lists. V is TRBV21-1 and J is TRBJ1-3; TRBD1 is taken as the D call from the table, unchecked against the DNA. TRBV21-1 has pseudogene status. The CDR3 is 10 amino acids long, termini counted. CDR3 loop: CASNLRDRDP.